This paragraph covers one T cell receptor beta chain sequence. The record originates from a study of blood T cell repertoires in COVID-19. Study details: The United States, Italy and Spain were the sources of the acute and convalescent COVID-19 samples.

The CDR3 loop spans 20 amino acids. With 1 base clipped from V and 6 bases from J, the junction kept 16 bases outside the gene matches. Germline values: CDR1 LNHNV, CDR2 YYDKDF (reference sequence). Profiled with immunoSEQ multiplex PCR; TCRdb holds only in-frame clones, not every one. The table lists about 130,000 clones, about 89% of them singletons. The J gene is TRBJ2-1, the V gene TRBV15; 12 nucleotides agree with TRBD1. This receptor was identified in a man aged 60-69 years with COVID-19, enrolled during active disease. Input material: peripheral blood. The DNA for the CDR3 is TGTGCCACCAGCAGAGGATCCGGGACAGGGGGCGCGAGTCTAGGCAATGAGCAGTTCTTC. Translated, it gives CATSRGSGTGGASLGNEQFF.